These T cell receptor beta chains were read from a single sample in a study of naive and memory T cell subsets. TCRdb reanalysed the 5' RACE reads using MiXCR and keeps one entry per CDR3 protein. This repertoire shows tens of thousands of distinct CDR3 sequences, 7.2% found once; its top ten account for around 9.7%. The receptor source for this set is a male donor in good health. Each CDR3 is given with its conserved first and last residue. A D gene is named only where the DNA matches it firmly. The size of a clone is reported for some rows only, either as once, few or many, or as a class for expanded clones.

>TRBJ2-1|-|many|14|TRBV11-2
TGTGCCACGAACTCCCTGAGGGCGGACAATGAGCAGTTCTTC
CATNSLRADNEQFF
>TRBJ2-5|-|many|11|TRBV4-2
TGTGCCAGCAGCCAAGGAAAGACCCAGTACTTC
CASSQGKTQYF
>TRBJ2-7|TRBD2|few|13|TRBV20-1
TGCAGTGCCGAACTAGCGGGAGTAAACGAGCAGTACTTC
CSAELAGVNEQYF
>TRBJ2-5|-|many|14|TRBV28
TGTGCCAGCAGCGAACAGGGAGGCCAAGAGACCCAGTACTTC
CASSEQGGQETQYF
>TRBJ2-3|-|many|12|TRBV29-1
TGCAGCGGAGGGGCCCCCACAGATACGCAGTATTTT
CSGGAPTDTQYF
>TRBJ1-2|-|-|13|TRBV19
TGTGCCAGTAGTATGGGGAGGACGGATGGCTACACCTTC
CASSMGRTDGYTF
>TRBJ2-1|TRBD2|few|15|TRBV27
TGTGCCAGCAGTCAAGGAGCGGGGGGGTTACAAGTGCAGTTCTTC
CASSQGAGGLQVQFF
>TRBJ2-7|-|many|14|TRBV2
TGTGCCAGCAGTGAACAGTCAACCTCCTACGAGCAGTACTTC
CASSEQSTSYEQYF
>TRBJ2-7|-|many|12|TRBV7-9
TGTGCCAGCAGCTTAGAGGCCTACGAGCAGTACTTC
CASSLEAYEQYF
>TRBJ2-5|-|many|11|TRBV3-1
TGTGCCAGCAGCCAAGCGGAGACCCAGTACTTC
CASSQAETQYF
>TRBJ2-2|TRBD1|few|17|TRBV5-1
TGCGCCAGCAGCTTGGCAGACAGGGTACGGTACAGCGGGGAGCTGTTTTTT
CASSLADRVRYSGELFF
>TRBJ2-3|TRBD2|many|12|TRBV7-9
TGTGCCACCGGACTAGCGAGAGATACGCAGTATTTT
CATGLARDTQYF
>TRBJ1-5|-|few|15|TRBV4-1
TGCGCCAGCAGCCAACCCCACGATGGGGATCAGCCCCAGCATTTT
CASSQPHDGDQPQHF
>TRBJ2-7|-|-|15|TRBV20-1
TGCAGTGCTAGAGATCTCGGCAGGGTCTCCTACGAGCAGTACTTC
CSARDLGRVSYEQYF
>TRBJ2-6|TRBD1|-|18|TRBV27
TGTGCCAGCAGTCCACGGACAGGGGGCGCGACTGGGGCCAACGTCCTGACTTTC
CASSPRTGGATGANVLTF
>TRBJ2-3|TRBD2|few|16|TRBV3-1
TGTACCAGCAGCGCCGGGACTAGCGGGTTAGGAGATACGCAGTATTTT
CTSSAGTSGLGDTQYF
>TRBJ2-1|-|many|13|TRBV2
TGTGCCAGCAACGCCCACCCGGGCAATGAGCAGTTCTTC
CASNAHPGNEQFF
>TRBJ2-7|-|-|12|TRBV5-1
TGCGCCAGCAGCTTACTAGAGGGCGAGCAGTACTTC
CASSLLEGEQYF
>TRBJ2-2|-|-|14|TRBV7-6
TGTGCCAGCAGCTTAATGGGGAACACCGGGGAGCTGTTTTTT
CASSLMGNTGELFF
>TRBJ1-5|TRBD1|many|16|TRBV27
TGTGCCAGCAGCGATCGGACAGGGCAAGGCAATCAGCCCCAGCATTTT
CASSDRTGQGNQPQHF
>TRBJ2-1|-|few|12|TRBV25-1
TGTGCCAGCAGCGACCAATACAATGAGCAGTTCTTC
CASSDQYNEQFF
>TRBJ2-5|-|few|12|TRBV7-2
TGTGCCAGCAGCCCACAGCAAGAGACCCAGTACTTC
CASSPQQETQYF
>TRBJ1-3|-|many|16|TRBV11-2
TGTGCCAGCAGTCACTTCGGGGGGGCTCAAGGAAACACCATATATTTT
CASSHFGGAQGNTIYF
>TRBJ2-1|TRBD2|-|14|TRBV19
TGTGCCAGCTCGCTCGCGGGAGGGGACAATGAGCAGTTCTTC
CASSLAGGDNEQFF
>TRBJ1-2|-|-|12|TRBV6-1
TGTGCCAGCAGTCCCGGGGCGGCGGTGTCACAGTTC
CASSPGAAVSQF
>TRBJ2-7|-|many|12|TRBV7-9
TGTGCCAGCCAGCGTGGGCCCTACGAGCAGTACTTC
CASQRGPYEQYF
>TRBJ2-7|-|many|15|TRBV6-6
TGTGCCAGCAGTCCCCTCCGGGACAACCCTCTCGAGCAGTACTTC
CASSPLRDNPLEQYF
>TRBJ2-1|TRBD2|many|14|TRBV27
TGTGCCAGTTCCCCACTAGCGGGAGTGAGTGAGCAGTTCTTC
CASSPLAGVSEQFF
>TRBJ2-3|TRBD1|many|14|TRBV29-1
TGCAGCGTTGGAGGGACAGGGGTTGCAGATACGCAGTATTTT
CSVGGTGVADTQYF
>TRBJ2-2|-|few|17|TRBV11-2
TGTGCCAGCAGCCTACTCCCGACAGGAACGGACACCGGGGAGCTGTTTTTT
CASSLLPTGTDTGELFF
>TRBJ1-2|-|few|15|TRBV6-4
TGTGCCAGCAGTGACAGTGGCACATCGGTCTATGGCTACACCTTC
CASSDSGTSVYGYTF
>TRBJ2-5|-|few|13|TRBV10-3
TGTGCCATCAGTGGACGGGGCCAAGAGACCCAGTACTTC
CAISGRGQETQYF
>TRBJ1-1|-|many|13|TRBV6-5
TGTGCCAGCAGGAAAAACGGAAACACTGAAGCTTTCTTT
CASRKNGNTEAFF
>TRBJ2-5|TRBD1|-|15|TRBV6-6
TGTGCCAGCAGACCAACCGGGACAGGGGTAGAGACCCAGTACTTC
CASRPTGTGVETQYF
>TRBJ2-1|TRBD2|many|15|TRBV5-6
TGTGCCAGCAGCACGGGGACTAGCGCTTACAATGAGCAGTTCTTC
CASSTGTSAYNEQFF
>TRBJ1-5|-|-|14|TRBV29-1
TGCAGCGCCTCCTTTCCGGGGAACAATCAGCCCCAGCATTTT
CSASFPGNNQPQHF
>TRBJ2-7|TRBD2|many|12|TRBV7-9
TGTGCCAGCAGCGGACTAGAGGGCGAGCAGTACTTC
CASSGLEGEQYF
>TRBJ2-3|TRBD1|few|17|TRBV18
TGTGCCAGCTCACCACCGGTAGGACAGGGAAGTGCAGATACGCAGTATTTT
CASSPPVGQGSADTQYF
>TRBJ1-5|TRBD1|-|17|TRBV20-1
TGCAGTGCTAGATCAGACTCCGGGACAGGGGGCGGGCAGCCCCAGCATTTT
CSARSDSGTGGGQPQHF
>TRBJ1-6|TRBD1|-|13|TRBV18
TGTGCCACCGCCGGGACAGCGGATTCACCCCTCCACTTT
CATAGTADSPLHF
>TRBJ2-1|TRBD2|few|16|TRBV6-1
TGTGCCAGCAGTGTCCAGACTAGCGGGAACTACAATGAGCAGTTCTTC
CASSVQTSGNYNEQFF
>TRBJ2-4|-|many|15|TRBV20-1
TGCAGTGCTAGACCCCTGGGAGGAGCCAAAAACATTCAGTACTTC
CSARPLGGAKNIQYF
>TRBJ1-5|-|few|12|TRBV6-1
TGTGCCAGCGGACGGGTAGATCAGCCCCAGCATTTT
CASGRVDQPQHF
>TRBJ2-2|TRBD2|many|15|TRBV10-3
TGTGCCATCAGGAAACTAGCGGGAGATAACGGGGAGCTGTTTTTT
CAIRKLAGDNGELFF
>TRBJ2-3|TRBD2|-|14|TRBV7-9
TGTGCCGCGGGCGGCGGGAGTAGCACAGATACGCAGTATTTT
CAAGGGSSTDTQYF
>TRBJ2-7|TRBD1|few|14|TRBV29-1
TGCAGCGTTGTGTTGCGGGACAGGGGCTACGAGCAGTACTTC
CSVVLRDRGYEQYF
>TRBJ2-7|-|-|14|TRBV6-2/TRBV6-3
TGTGCCAGCAGTTACTTTGGGGACCCCTACGAGCAGTACTTC
CASSYFGDPYEQYF